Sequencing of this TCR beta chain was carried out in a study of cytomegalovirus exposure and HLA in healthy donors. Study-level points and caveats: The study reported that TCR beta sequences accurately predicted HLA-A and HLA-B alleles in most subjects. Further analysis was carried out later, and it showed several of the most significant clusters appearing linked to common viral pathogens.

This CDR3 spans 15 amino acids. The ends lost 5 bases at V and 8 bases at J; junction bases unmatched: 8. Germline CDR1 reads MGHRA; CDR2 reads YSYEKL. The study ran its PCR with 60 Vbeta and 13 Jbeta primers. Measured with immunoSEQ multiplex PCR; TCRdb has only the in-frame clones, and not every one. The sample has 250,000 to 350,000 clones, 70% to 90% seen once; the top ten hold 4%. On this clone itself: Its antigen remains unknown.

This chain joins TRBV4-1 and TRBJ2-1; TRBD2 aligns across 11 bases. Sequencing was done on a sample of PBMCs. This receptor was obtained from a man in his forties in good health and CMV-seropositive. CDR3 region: CASSYTSGSTDEQFF. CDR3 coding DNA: TGCGCCAGCAGCTACACTAGCGGGAGTACAGATGAGCAGTTCTTC.